Sequencing of this TCR beta chain was carried out in a study of T cells in Graves' hyperthyroidism and ophthalmopathy. Study-wide results and caveats: Blood shared most expanded thyroid clonotypes above 0.001.

This CDR3 region has 14 residues. Germline V gene sequence: CDR1 LNHDA, CDR2 SQIVND (reference sequence). Trimming at V came to 4 bases and at J to 8 bases, leaving 7 bases not matched to a gene. TCR beta CDR3 region amplification was performed from RNA transcripts. When the TCR CDR3 underwent first-round RT-PCR, the HTBI primer set was used. TCRdb re-derived calls from the multiplex PCR reads in MiXCR, one entry per CDR3 protein. The table lists some 620,000 distinct CDR3 sequences, 16% of them singletons. Concerning this clonotype: The target antigen is unknown.

The source is a woman aged 25 to 39 with Graves' hyperthyroidism. What was sequenced was blood. The chain links TRBV19 to TRBJ2-1; 8 positions match TRBD2. The CDR3 loop reads CASSNSGRGDEQFF. CDR3 in DNA: TGTGCCAGTAGTAACAGCGGGAGAGGCGATGAGCAGTTCTTC.